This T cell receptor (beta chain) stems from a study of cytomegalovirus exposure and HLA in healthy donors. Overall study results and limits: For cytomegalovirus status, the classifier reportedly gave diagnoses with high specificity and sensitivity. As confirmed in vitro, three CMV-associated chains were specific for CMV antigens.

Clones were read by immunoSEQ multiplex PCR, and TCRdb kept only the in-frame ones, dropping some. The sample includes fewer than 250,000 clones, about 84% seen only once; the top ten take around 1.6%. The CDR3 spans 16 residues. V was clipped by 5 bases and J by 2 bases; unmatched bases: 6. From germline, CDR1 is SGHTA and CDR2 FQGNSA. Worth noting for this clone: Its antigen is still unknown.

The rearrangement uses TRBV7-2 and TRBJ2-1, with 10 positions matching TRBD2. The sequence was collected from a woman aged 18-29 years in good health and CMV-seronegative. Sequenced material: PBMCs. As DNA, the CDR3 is TGTGCCAGCAGCCTAAGCGGGGGGGCCCCCTACAATGAGCAGTTCTTC. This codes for CASSLSGGAPYNEQFF.